The 21 T cell receptor beta chains given below trace back to one sample, sequenced in a study of breast tumors, draining lymph nodes, adjacent tissues. TCRdb itself ran the multiplex PCR reads through MiXCR, one entry per CDR3 protein. The table records some 250,000 distinct CDR3 sequences, around 34% of them present only once. Samples came from axillary lymph nodes draining the breast cancer. What was sequenced was axillary lymph node tissue. The receptors were sampled from a female donor with breast cancer. Some clones in this sample may be carry-over from other donors' samples.

This clonotype was picked up many times. The chain uses TRBV7-2 and TRBJ2-3, with 12 positions matching TRBD2. Germline V lookup: CDR1 SGHTA, CDR2 FQGNSA. J lost 3 bases, V lost 5 bases, and 6 bases had no gene match. The CDR3 spans 16 residues. The CDR3 protein is CASSPRLAGVTDTQYF. In DNA form, the CDR3 reads TGTGCCAGCAGCCCCCGACTAGCGGGAGTAACAGATACGCAGTATTTT.

In its sample, this clonotype was seen many times. The chain combines TRBV7-9 with TRBJ1-6, with 8 bases matching TRBD1. The germline gives CDR1 SEHNR, CDR2 FQNEAQ (reference sequence). The CDR3 totals 16 residues. The V and J ends lost 3 bases and 9 bases, in that order; junction bases with no gene match: 10. In DNA form, the CDR3 reads TGTGCCAGCAGCTTCGCCGGGACAGGCAAAGGTTCACCCCTCCACTTT. This gives the protein CASSFAGTGKGSPLHF.

The rearrangement uses TRBV6-5 and TRBJ2-7; possibly TRBD1 for D (6 bases). In germline, CDR1 is MNHEY, CDR2 SVGAGI. V lost 1 base, J lost 0 bases, and 7 bases lay in between. This CDR3 has 14 residues. The CDR3 DNA sequence: TGTGCCAGCAGTTACTTGGACAGCTCCTACGAGCAGTACTTC. Translated, it gives CASSYLDSSYEQYF.

This clonotype has ten or more counts. The V and J genes are TRBV12-5 and TRBJ2-3; no firm D call. Germline V gene data show CDR1 as LGHNT and CDR2 as FRNRAP. This CDR3 is 10 amino acids long. V lost 6 bases and J 5 bases, leaving 3 bases between the germline ends. CDR3 sequence reads: CASGRDTQYF. The CDR3 DNA reads as TGTGCTAGTGGCAGAGATACGCAGTATTTT.

This clonotype was seen a handful of times. The chain employs TRBV5-4 and TRBJ2-1, with TRBD2 matching over 9 bases. The CDR3 contains 15 residues. The J segment lost 5 bases and the V segment lost 0 bases, leaving 3 bases of the junction unmatched. Germline V lookup: CDR1 SGHNT, CDR2 YYREEE (reference sequence). DNA for the CDR3: TGTGCCAGCAGCTTGGATAGCGGGAGTAACAATGAGCAGTTCTTC. Protein sequence: CASSLDSGSNNEQFF.

This clonotype was observed many times. This chain joins TRBV20-1 and TRBJ2-1, with D uncertain. V dropped 1 base and J dropped 4 bases, with 8 bases sitting between them. In germline, CDR1 is DFQATT, CDR2 SNEGSKA (reference sequence). This CDR3 contains 13 residues. This chain's CDR3 is CSARVTQYNEQFF. The CDR3 DNA reads TGCAGTGCTAGAGTGACTCAATACAATGAGCAGTTCTTC.

In this sample, this clonotype turned up many times. V is TRBV19 and J is TRBJ2-2; TRBD1 matches 7 bases. Germline V gene data show CDR1 as LNHDA and CDR2 as SQIVND (reference sequence). The CDR3 consists of 14 residues. J lost 1 base, V lost 5 bases, and 1 base had no gene match. The CDR3 region is CASSRTGNTGELFF. The CDR3 nucleotides read TGTGCCAGTAGTCGGACAGGGAACACCGGGGAGCTGTTTTTT.

The sample holds many counts of this clonotype. The chain has TRBV4-1 and TRBJ2-7; 7 nucleotides align to TRBD2. The CDR3 is 16 residues long. The V gene end was trimmed by 0 bases and the J gene end by 0 bases; junction bases not matched to a gene: 5. Germline V gene sequence: CDR1 MGHRA, CDR2 YSYEKL. In DNA, the CDR3 is TGCGCCAGCAGCCAAGACGCCGGGACTAACTCCTACGAGCAGTACTTC. Translating gives CASSQDAGTNSYEQYF.

This rearrangement joins TRBV20-1 to TRBJ1-4; D is unclear. Germline values: CDR1 DFQATT, CDR2 SNEGSKA (reference sequence). V lost 0 bases and J 8 bases, leaving 13 bases between the germline ends. The CDR3 extends over 14 amino acids. CDR3 nucleotides: TGCAGTGCTAGAGAGGCGCGGGGAGACGAAAAACTGTTTTTT. It specifies CSAREARGDEKLFF.

The chain links TRBV15 to TRBJ2-3; no reliable D call. V lost 3 bases to trimming and J lost 11 bases, with 18 bases between them. In germline, CDR1 is LNHNV, CDR2 YYDKDF (reference sequence). CDR3 length equals 14 residues. CDR3: CATSSQEGIGRQYF. CDR3 in DNA: TGTGCCACCAGCAGCCAAGAAGGGATCGGAAGGCAGTATTTT. The full variable domain, rest sourced from reference TRBV15 and TRBJ2-3, is DAMVIQNPRYQVTQFGKPVTLSCSQTLNHNVMYWYQQKSSQAPKLLFHYYDKDFNNEADTPDNFQSRRPNTSFCFLDIRSPGLGDTAMYLCATSSQEGIGRQYFGPGTRLTVL.

Turning to this clonotype: A junction end diverges from the germline sequence, so it may reflect a read error. The rearrangement links TRBV14 to TRBJ2-5; no clear D. Looked up from germline, CDR1 is SGHDN and CDR2 is FVKESK. This CDR3 is 12 amino acids long. The CDR3 coding sequence is TGTGCCGGCAGCCAGATCACAGATACGCAGTATTTC. It codes for CAGSQITDTQYF.

This clonotype was observed many times. The CDR3 here is CASSQELARVYTF. The DNA of the CDR3 is TGTGCCAGCAGCCAAGAGTTAGCCCGGGTCTACACCTTC. The V call is TRBV4-2, the J call TRBJ1-2; D is unclear. Trimming removed 0 bases at V and 10 bases at J, with 12 bases between. CDR3 length equals 13 residues. CDR1 and CDR2 from the germline V gene are LGHNA and YNFKEQ.

The table lists this clonotype with many counts. The V and J genes are TRBV6-5 and TRBJ2-7; D remains unclear. With 4 bases removed from V and 6 bases from J, the gap between germline ends came to 7 bases. CDR1 and CDR2 (germline): MNHEY, SVGAGI. CDR3 length equals 11 residues. This CDR3 reads CASSSPSEQYF. CDR3 sequence (DNA): TGTGCCAGCAGTTCCCCCTCCGAGCAGTACTTC.

This clonotype was detected many times. The chain joins TRBV5-1 to TRBJ2-7; D uncertain. Germline CDR1 SGHRS, CDR2 YFSETQ. The CDR3 has 12 residues. V was cut by 0 bases and J by 6 bases, with 7 bases left in between. The CDR3 DNA reads TGCGCCAGCAGCTTGGACTACACCGAGCAGTACTTC. Residues: CASSLDYTEQYF.

The chain joins TRBV2 to TRBJ1-1; possible D gene TRBD1, 6 bases. The CDR3 contains 16 residues. The germline V gene has CDR1 SNHLY and CDR2 FYNNEI. V was trimmed by 5 bases and J by 2 bases, leaving 18 bases between them. In nucleotides, the CDR3 is TGTGCCAGCAGTCCTCACCTGCGGACAGAAAACACTGAAGCTTTCTTT. Residues: CASSPHLRTENTEAFF.

This clonotype was recorded many times. The chain couples TRBV24-1 to TRBJ2-3; 10 bases are shared with TRBD2. The V gene end was trimmed by 2 bases and the J gene end by 2 bases; junction bases not matched to a gene: 6. Germline CDR1 KGHDR, CDR2 SFDVKD. The length of the CDR3 is 17 residues. The CDR3 coding sequence is TGTGCCACCAGTGATTGGCCTAGCGGGAGTTACACAGATACGCAGTATTTT. Translation: CATSDWPSGSYTDTQYF.

The chain combines TRBV12-3 or TRBV12-4 with TRBJ2-7, with 9 bases fitting TRBD2. This CDR3 is built from 13 residues. Losses at the gene ends were 6 bases for V and 4 bases for J; bases not matched to a gene: 4. CDR3 sequence (DNA): TGTGCCAGCAGCGGGACTAGCAGATACGAGCAGTACTTC. Its protein product is CASSGTSRYEQYF.

Concerning this clonotype itself: The final CDR3 position lacks the conserved phenylalanine or tryptophan, pointing to a likely read error. Because the CDR3's place on the DNA is in doubt, the DNA is left out and the CDR3 is given as listed by TCRdb. V gene TRBV6-1 combines with J gene TRBJ2-1; whether TRBD2, the table's D call, matches the DNA was not checked. The CDR3 region is 15 residues in length, termini included. Germline CDR1 reads MNHNS; CDR2 reads SASEGT. The CDR3 loop reads CASSRTSGWFNEQTL.

The chain couples TRBV7-6 to TRBJ2-7, with 12 bases fitting TRBD2. Germline V lookup: CDR1 SGHVS, CDR2 FNYEAQ. The CDR3 spans 18 residues. After removal of 2 bases from V and 2 bases from J, the junction contained 10 bases not matched to a gene. Here the CDR3 DNA reads TGTGCCAGCAGCTTAAAGTCACCGACTAGCGGGAGACCCTACGAGCAGTACTTC. As protein: CASSLKSPTSGRPYEQYF.

This clonotype has at least ten counts. This chain connects TRBV5-1 to TRBJ2-6; the match to TRBD1 covers 10 bases. With 0 bases clipped from V and 2 bases from J, the junction kept 8 bases outside the gene matches. This CDR3 region has 19 residues. Germline lookup yields CDR1 SGHRS and CDR2 YFSETQ. CDR3 region: CASSLAPGQGGTGANVLTF. As DNA, the CDR3 is TGCGCCAGCAGCTTGGCCCCTGGACAGGGGGGTACTGGGGCCAACGTCCTGACTTTC. The variable domain in full, with the rest retrieved from reference TRBV5-1 and TRBJ2-6, is KAGVTQTPRYLIKTRGQQVTLSCSPISGHRSVSWYQQTPGQGLQFLFEYFSETQRNKGNFPGRFSGRQFSNSRSEMNVSTLELGDSALYLCASSLAPGQGGTGANVLTFGAGSRLTVL.

In nucleotides, the CDR3 is TGTGCCAGCAGTGAGGGACTCCCTCCTGGGGCCAACGTCCTGACTTTC. Amino acids: CASSEGLPPGANVLTF. The V and J genes are TRBV2 and TRBJ2-6; TRBD2 might be the D (6 bases). The CDR3 loop spans 16 amino acids. In germline, CDR1 is SNHLY, CDR2 FYNNEI. V lost 3 bases to trimming and J lost 2 bases, with 11 bases between them.